This T cell receptor (beta chain) was sequenced for a study of cytomegalovirus exposure and HLA in healthy donors. Looking at the study overall: Roughly 86 million unique TCRs from HLA-typed donors made up an early data release.

Study-level points and caveats: V- and J-gene trimming in TCR beta was tied to a missense DCLRE1C variant by an analysis performed later. The classifier reportedly diagnosed cytomegalovirus status with high sensitivity and specificity.

V was clipped by 7 bases and J by 2 bases; unmatched bases: 14. Germline CDR1 is MGHDK and CDR2 is SYGVNS. This CDR3 spans 17 amino acids. Primers included in the PCR were 60 Vbeta and 13 Jbeta primers. Only in-frame clones appear in the TCRdb table, and some are missing; sequencing was by immunoSEQ multiplex PCR. The repertoire holds 130,000 to 150,000 clones, around 80% seen once, with 6.8% in the top ten. Comments on this clone: The antigen is not known.

The source of this sequence is a man aged 35 to 55 in good health and CMV-seropositive. The J gene is TRBJ1-2, the V gene TRBV25-1; 9 bases map to TRBD1. The sample taken for sequencing was PBMCs. The CDR3 region has the DNA TGTGCCAGCAACAAGGGGGGGTTCGGGACAGGGAACTATGGCTACACCTTC. Its translation is CASNKGGFGTGNYGYTF.